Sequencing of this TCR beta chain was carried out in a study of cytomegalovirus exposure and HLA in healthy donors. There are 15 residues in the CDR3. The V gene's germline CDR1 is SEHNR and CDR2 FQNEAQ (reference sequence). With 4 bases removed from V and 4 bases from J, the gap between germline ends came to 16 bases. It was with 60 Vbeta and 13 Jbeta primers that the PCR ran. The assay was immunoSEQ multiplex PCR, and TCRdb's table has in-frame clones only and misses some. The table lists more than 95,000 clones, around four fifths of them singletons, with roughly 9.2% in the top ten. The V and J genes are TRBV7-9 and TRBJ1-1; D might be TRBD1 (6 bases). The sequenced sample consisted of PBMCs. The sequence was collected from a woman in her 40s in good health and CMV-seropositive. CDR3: CASSSWKPRGTEAFF. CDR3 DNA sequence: TGTGCCAGCAGCTCTTGGAAGCCCAGGGGCACTGAAGCTTTCTTT.